The 30 T cell receptor beta chains in this list originate from one sample, sequenced in a study of PD-L1 blockade in urothelial cancer. Produced via immunoSEQ multiplex PCR; TCRdb's table is partial and in-frame only. The sample shows tens of thousands of clones, 60% to 80% of them seen only once. The sample in question was PBMCs, obtained around atezolizumab (anti-PD-L1) treatment. The receptors here all came from a man in his 70s with urothelial cancer.

The V and J genes are TRBV7-2 and TRBJ1-5, with TRBD1 matching 9 bases. CDR1 is SGHTA and CDR2 is FQGNSA in the germline V gene. Trimming cost V 5 bases and J 5 bases; bases outside gene matches: 13. The CDR3 is made up of 17 amino acids. The CDR3 sequence: CASSDTGGRKSHQPQHF. The DNA for the CDR3 is TGTGCCAGCAGCGACACAGGGGGCCGCAAAAGCCATCAGCCCCAGCATTTT.

V is TRBV5-1 and J is TRBJ2-5; maybe TRBD1 (6 bases). The CDR3 extends over 15 amino acids. Germline V gene sequence: CDR1 SGHRS, CDR2 YFSETQ. V was trimmed by 1 base and J by 0 bases, leaving 10 bases between them. The CDR3 coding sequence is TGCGCCAGCAGCTTGACCCAGGGGTACCAAGAGACCCAGTACTTC. As protein: CASSLTQGYQETQYF.

This clone was seen a single time. The chain recombines TRBV10-3 with TRBJ1-1; D is unresolved. Germline CDR1 ENHRY, CDR2 SYGVKD. Trimming took off 2 bases at V and 4 bases at J, with 8 bases between the two ends. CDR3 length: 13 residues. The CDR3 spells CAISEGWSTEAFF. The DNA of the CDR3 is TGTGCCATCAGTGAGGGGTGGAGCACTGAAGCTTTCTTT.

This chain uses TRBV5-1 with TRBJ1-6, with TRBD1 identical over 7 bases. CDR1 and CDR2 (germline): SGHRS, YFSETQ. V trimming: 0 bases; J trimming: 10 bases; junction bases outside the gene matches: 7. This CDR3 region has 15 residues. The CDR3 sequence is CASSLAAQQGSPLHF. Written as DNA, the CDR3 is TGCGCCAGCAGCTTGGCCGCACAACAGGGGTCACCCCTCCACTTT.

This clone was counted many times. The V gene is TRBV2, the J gene TRBJ2-2, with D maybe TRBD1 (7 bases). The CDR3 runs 15 residues. V was cut by 6 bases and J by 4 bases, with 15 bases left in between. Per the germline V gene, CDR1 is SNHLY and CDR2 is FYNNEI. This CDR3 is CASSGGTVITGELFF. CDR3 in DNA: TGTGCCAGCAGCGGAGGGACAGTAATCACCGGGGAGCTGTTTTTT.

The genes are TRBV28 and TRBJ2-5; 8 nucleotides line up with TRBD2. J lost 4 bases, V lost 1 base, and 14 bases had no gene match. Looked up from germline, CDR1 is MDHEN and CDR2 is SYDVKM. CDR3 length: 18 residues. The CDR3 nucleotides are TGTGCCAGCAGTTTATCACCGGGACTAGGGTCTTCAGTAGAGACCCAGTACTTC. This codes for CASSLSPGLGSSVETQYF.

V gene TRBV28 combines with J gene TRBJ2-7; the D is unclear. The CDR3 is 13 amino acids. Germline CDR1 is MDHEN and CDR2 is SYDVKM. Trimming removed 5 bases from V and 2 bases from J, with 10 bases in between. CDR3 sequence (DNA): TGTGCCAGCAGTGGGCTTAGGCCCTACGAGCAGTACTTC. Its protein is CASSGLRPYEQYF.

In its sample, this clone is medium-sized (0.01 to 0.1%). The chain uses TRBV5-6 and TRBJ1-5; tentatively, D is TRBD1 (6 bases). Germline CDR1 reads SGHDT; CDR2 reads YYEEEE. CDR3 length: 15 amino acids. V was clipped by 1 base and J by 3 bases, with 11 bases between them. CDR3: CASSLWDKANQPQHF. The CDR3 coding sequence is TGTGCCAGCAGCTTGTGGGACAAAGCCAATCAGCCCCAGCATTTT.

This clone was seen only a few times. This sequence joins TRBV6-5 and TRBJ2-3; TRBD2 might be the D (5 bases). This CDR3 region has 11 residues. CDR1 is MNHEY and CDR2 is SVGAGI in the germline V gene. V gave up 6 bases and J gave up 6 bases, with 7 bases separating them. The CDR3 here is CASRDSDTQYF. The CDR3 region has the DNA TGTGCCAGCAGGGACTCTGATACGCAGTATTTT.

The chain carries TRBV15 and TRBJ2-1, with 7 bases aligning to TRBD1. CDR3 length: 20 residues. Per the germline V gene, CDR1 is LNHNV and CDR2 is YYDKDF (reference sequence). The V gene end was trimmed by 1 base and the J gene end by 4 bases; junction bases not matched to a gene: 19. The CDR3 region is CATSRVGAFTPGTAYNEQFF. As DNA, the CDR3 is TGTGCCACCAGCAGAGTAGGAGCCTTCACCCCCGGGACAGCATACAATGAGCAGTTCTTC.

This clone has just a few counts. The V gene is TRBV9, the J gene TRBJ2-7, with 7 positions matching TRBD1. The germline gives CDR1 SGDLS, CDR2 YYNGEE. This CDR3 has 15 amino acids. After removal of 0 bases from V and 2 bases from J, the junction contained 5 bases not matched to a gene. The DNA of the CDR3 is TGTGCCAGCAGCGTAGGCCCCGGGACAGCCTACGAGCAGTACTTC. Amino acid sequence: CASSVGPGTAYEQYF.

The chain combines TRBV6-1 with TRBJ1-5, with TRBD1 matching over 7 bases. V lost 3 bases, J lost 3 bases, and 2 bases stayed unmatched. In germline, CDR1 is MNHNS, CDR2 SASEGT. This CDR3 has 14 residues. The CDR3 coding sequence is TGTGCCAGCAGTGACAGGGGGTTCAATCAGCCCCAGCATTTT. Translated: CASSDRGFNQPQHF.

The CDR3 DNA reads TGTGCCAGCACCCTAACAGGGGGCAAAGGCTACACCTTC. Protein: CASTLTGGKGYTF. The rearrangement links TRBV7-9 to TRBJ1-2, with 9 nucleotides matching TRBD1. The CDR3 runs to 13 residues. Germline V gene sequence: CDR1 SEHNR, CDR2 FQNEAQ (reference sequence). V was clipped by 7 bases and J by 8 bases; unmatched bases: 8.

The chain couples TRBV7-8 to TRBJ2-2; tentatively, D is TRBD2 (5 bases). The ends were cut back, 5 bases at V and 4 bases at J, with 11 bases in the middle. The CDR3 covers 14 residues. Germline V gene lookup returns CDR1 SGHVS and CDR2 FQNEAQ. CDR3 DNA sequence: TGTGCCAGCAGCCCGCGAGGGTTCACCGGGGAGCTGTTTTTT. Its translation: CASSPRGFTGELFF.

The rearrangement links TRBV5-1 to TRBJ1-6; D gene uncertain. Between the trimmed V and J ends, which lost 4 bases and 10 bases, there was a span of 12 bases. The CDR3 is made up of 13 amino acids. The germline gives CDR1 SGHRS, CDR2 YFSETQ. The chain's CDR3 is CASSPDTLSPLHF. The CDR3 coding sequence is TGCGCCAGCAGCCCCGACACTTTATCACCCCTCCACTTT.

CDR3 bases: TGTGCCAGCAGCCCTTTATCGGGGACGCAGTATTTT. Amino acid sequence: CASSPLSGTQYF. The chain uses TRBV27 and TRBJ2-3; D is possibly TRBD2 (5 bases). CDR1 and CDR2 from the germline V gene are MNHEY and SMNVEV (reference sequence). The CDR3 runs 12 residues. Trimming pared 6 bases from V and 9 bases from J, leaving 13 bases between.

Only a few counts were recorded for this clone. The rearrangement uses TRBV4-1 and TRBJ2-2; TRBD1 matches at 11 bases. The CDR3 covers 19 residues. Germline V lookup: CDR1 MGHRA, CDR2 YSYEKL. V shed 0 bases and J 2 bases; nucleotides not matched to a gene: 8. In DNA form, the CDR3 reads TGCGCCAGCAGCCAAGATTCCTGGACAGGGGGCCTAAACACCGGGGAGCTGTTTTTT. This translates into CASSQDSWTGGLNTGELFF.

This clone appeared a few times. J is TRBJ2-5 and V is TRBV7-3; D gene uncertain. Germline V gene lookup returns CDR1 SGHTA and CDR2 FQGTGA. This CDR3 spans 13 amino acids. V lost 2 bases and J lost 1, with 5 bases in between. The CDR3 is CASSLGPQETQYF. Here the CDR3 DNA reads TGTGCCAGCAGCTTAGGGCCCCAAGAGACCCAGTACTTC.

This chain links TRBV9 with TRBJ2-1, with 10 bases identical to TRBD2. The junction had 3 bases not matched to a gene; V was cut back by 0 bases and J by 3 bases. CDR3 length equals 16 residues. Germline lookup yields CDR1 SGDLS and CDR2 YYNGEE. CDR3 coding DNA: TGTGCCAGCAGCGTAGCCCCTAGCGGGGGCTACAATGAGCAGTTCTTC. This codes for CASSVAPSGGYNEQFF.

This rearrangement joins TRBV7-8 to TRBJ2-3, with TRBD2 matching over 9 bases. The germline CDR1 and CDR2 sequences are SGHVS and FQNEAQ. V lost 1 base and J lost 2; bases outside the gene matches: 1. This CDR3 comprises 15 residues. CDR3 region: CASSLEREVTDTQYF. For the CDR3, the DNA is TGTGCCAGCAGCTTAGAGCGGGAGGTCACAGATACGCAGTATTTT.

This chain uses TRBV5-5 with TRBJ1-2; D perhaps matches TRBD1 (5 bases). The CDR3 loop spans 15 amino acids. Trimming shortened V by 1 base and J by 4 bases, and 14 bases separated the two germline ends. The germline CDR1 and CDR2 sequences are SGHKS and YYEKEE (reference sequence). CDR3 bases: TGTGCCAGCAGCTTGCAGGCAGGGCCTCTCTATGGCTACACCTTC. Its protein is CASSLQAGPLYGYTF.

The V gene is TRBV30, the J gene TRBJ1-1, with D uncertain. The germline V gene encodes CDR1 GTSNPN and CDR2 SVGIG (reference sequence). The ends were cut back, 0 bases at V and 7 bases at J, with 12 bases in the middle. CDR3 size: 13 residues. CDR3 sequence: CAWSVRPMGEAFF. The CDR3 DNA reads TGTGCCTGGAGTGTGAGGCCTATGGGTGAAGCTTTCTTT.

This clone was picked up a small number of times. The gene calls are TRBV9 and TRBJ1-3; TRBD1 matches 10 bases. CDR3 length: 17 residues. Germline values: CDR1 SGDLS, CDR2 YYNGEE. The V and J ends lost 0 bases and 1 base, in that order; junction bases with no gene match: 4. The DNA of the CDR3 is TGTGCCAGCAGCGTAGCCGGGACAGGGGTATCTGGAAACACCATATATTTT. Amino acids: CASSVAGTGVSGNTIYF.

This chain connects TRBV5-1 to TRBJ2-7; 8 bases agree with TRBD2. The CDR3 runs to 19 residues. Unmatched junction bases numbered 17, after V lost 0 bases and J lost 3 bases. Germline V lookup: CDR1 SGHRS, CDR2 YFSETQ. The CDR3 protein is CASSLEPPGGSGTNYEQYF. The CDR3 coding sequence is TGCGCCAGCAGCTTGGAACCCCCGGGAGGTAGCGGGACCAACTACGAGCAGTACTTC.

The chain employs TRBV5-1 and TRBJ2-2; 8 positions agree with TRBD1. The CDR3 sequence is 15 residues long. The V gene's germline CDR1 is SGHRS and CDR2 YFSETQ. With 4 bases clipped from V and 2 bases from J, the junction kept 4 bases outside the gene matches. Written as DNA, the CDR3 is TGCGCCAGCAGCACAGGACAGGGCAACACCGGGGAGCTGTTTTTT. The encoded protein is CASSTGQGNTGELFF.

As for this clone: One end of the junction is discordant with germline, which a read error may explain. This rearrangement joins TRBV5-1 to TRBJ2-7, with 8 bases identical to TRBD1. CDR3 size: 13 residues. Germline CDR1 is SGHRS and CDR2 is YFSETQ. CDR3 sequence: CASSLDRDYEQYF. For the CDR3, the DNA is TGCGCCAGCAGTTTGGACAGGGACTACGAGCAGTACTTC.

This chain joins TRBV5-6 and TRBJ2-1; the match to TRBD1 covers 8 bases. There are 15 residues in the CDR3. Germline loops: CDR1 SGHDT, CDR2 YYEEEE. Losses at the gene ends were 0 bases for V and 10 bases for J; bases not matched to a gene: 9. DNA of the CDR3: TGTGCCAGCAGCTTGGACCTCTCAGGGGGCGGCGAGCAGTTCTTC. Translation: CASSLDLSGGGEQFF.

The chain joins TRBV6-1 to TRBJ1-5; no clear D. V gave up 1 base and J gave up 2 bases, with 9 bases separating them. Germline V gene data show CDR1 as MNHNS and CDR2 as SASEGT. The CDR3 is 15 residues long. The CDR3: CASSEGIRGNQPQHF. The CDR3, as DNA: TGTGCCAGCAGTGAAGGGATACGGGGCAATCAGCCCCAGCATTTT.

The table lists this clone with a count of one. V is TRBV4-3 and J is TRBJ1-3, with TRBD1 matching over 9 bases. V was clipped by 1 base and J by 8 bases; unmatched bases: 12. Germline CDR1 and CDR2: LGHNA and YSLEER. There are 17 residues in the CDR3. The CDR3 is CASSQVYKGQGFDTIYF. Here the CDR3 DNA reads TGCGCCAGCAGCCAAGTATACAAGGGACAGGGTTTCGACACCATATATTTT.

V usage is TRBV7-8 and J usage is TRBJ1-4; D is uncertain. The CDR3 is 16 residues long. Germline CDR1 reads SGHVS; CDR2 reads FQNEAQ. V was cut by 1 base and J by 5 bases, with 14 bases left in between. CDR3 DNA sequence: TGTGCCAGCAGCTTAGGATCAAGAGCGTCGAATGAAAAACTGTTTTTT. It is translated as CASSLGSRASNEKLFF.